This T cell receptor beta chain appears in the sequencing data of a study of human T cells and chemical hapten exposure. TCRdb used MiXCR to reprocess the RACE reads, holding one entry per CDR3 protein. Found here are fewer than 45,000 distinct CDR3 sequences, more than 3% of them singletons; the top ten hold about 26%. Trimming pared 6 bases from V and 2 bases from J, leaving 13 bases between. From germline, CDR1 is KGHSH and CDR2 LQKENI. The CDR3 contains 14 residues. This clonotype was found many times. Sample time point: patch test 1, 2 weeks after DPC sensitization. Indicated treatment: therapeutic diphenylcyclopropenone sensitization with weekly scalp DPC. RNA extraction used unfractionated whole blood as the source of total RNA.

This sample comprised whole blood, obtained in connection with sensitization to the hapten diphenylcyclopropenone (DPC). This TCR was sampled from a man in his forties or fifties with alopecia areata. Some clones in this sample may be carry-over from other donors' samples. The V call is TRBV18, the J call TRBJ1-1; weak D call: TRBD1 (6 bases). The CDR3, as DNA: TGTGCCAGCTCTACCGGGACACCTAACACTGAAGCTTTCTTT. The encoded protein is CASSTGTPNTEAFF.